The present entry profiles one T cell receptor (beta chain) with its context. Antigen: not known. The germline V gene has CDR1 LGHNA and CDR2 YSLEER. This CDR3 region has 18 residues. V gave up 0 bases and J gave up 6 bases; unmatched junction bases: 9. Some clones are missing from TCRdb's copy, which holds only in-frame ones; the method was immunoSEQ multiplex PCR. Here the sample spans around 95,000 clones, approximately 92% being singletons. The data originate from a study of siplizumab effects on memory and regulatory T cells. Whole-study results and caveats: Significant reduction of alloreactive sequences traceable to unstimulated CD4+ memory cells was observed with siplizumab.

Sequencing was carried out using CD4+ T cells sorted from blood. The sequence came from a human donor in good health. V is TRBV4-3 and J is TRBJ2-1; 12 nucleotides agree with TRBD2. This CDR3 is CASSQDRASGGAANEQFF. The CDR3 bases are TGCGCCAGCAGCCAAGATCGGGCTAGCGGGGGGGCCGCCAATGAGCAGTTCTTC.